The rows below give T cell receptor beta chains drawn from one sample of a study of T cell responses to AZD1222 COVID-19 vaccine. The assay was immunoSEQ multiplex PCR, and TCRdb's table has in-frame clones only and misses some. The data hold more than 150,000 clones, with roughly 94% observed a single time. The specimen was peripheral blood, collected 28 days after the second AZD1222 dose. The origin of the receptors is an adult who received the AZD1222 COVID-19 vaccine. CDR3s include the opening cysteine and the closing phenylalanine or tryptophan. The D gene is left open where the match is weak. Rows give clone size only sometimes, using once, few, many, or a class for an expanded clone.

j_call: TRBJ2-3; v_call: TRBV7-2; d_call: -; clone_size: -; cdr3_nt: TGTGCCAGCAGACCCTCTGGAGATACGCAGTATTTT; cdr3_aa: CASRPSGDTQYF
j_call: TRBJ1-1; v_call: TRBV7-9; d_call: TRBD1; clone_size: few; cdr3_nt: TGTGCCAGCAGCACCGCTGCCAGGGGGCCTGAAGCTTTCTTT; cdr3_aa: CASSTAARGPEAFF
j_call: TRBJ2-1; v_call: TRBV7-9; d_call: -; clone_size: -; cdr3_nt: TGTGCCAGCAGCCTATACAGACCCGGGACACAATCCTACAATGAGCAGTTCTTC; cdr3_aa: CASSLYRPGTQSYNEQFF
j_call: TRBJ1-4; v_call: TRBV11-3; d_call: -; clone_size: -; cdr3_nt: TGTGCCAGCAGCTTAGAGCAGCCAGGGTTTCTCGATGAAAAACTGTTTTTT; cdr3_aa: CASSLEQPGFLDEKLFF
j_call: TRBJ2-7; v_call: TRBV19; d_call: -; clone_size: -; cdr3_nt: TGTGCCAGTAGTATAAGCCAGACTTACGAGCAGTACTTC; cdr3_aa: CASSISQTYEQYF
j_call: TRBJ1-4; v_call: TRBV5-1; d_call: -; clone_size: -; cdr3_nt: TGCGCCAGCAACGGGGGGTCTACTACATCTGAAAAACTGTTTTTT; cdr3_aa: CASNGGSTTSEKLFF
j_call: TRBJ2-7; v_call: TRBV30; d_call: -; clone_size: -; cdr3_nt: TGTGCCTGGAGCGAGGGGGGCCTTCGGTCCTACGAGCAGTACTTC; cdr3_aa: CAWSEGGLRSYEQYF
j_call: TRBJ1-5; v_call: TRBV6-1; d_call: -; clone_size: once; cdr3_nt: TGTGCCAGCAGTGAGGTAACAGGGAGCCAGCCCCAGCATTTT; cdr3_aa: CASSEVTGSQPQHF
j_call: TRBJ2-3; v_call: TRBV3-1/TRBV3-2; d_call: TRBD2; clone_size: -; cdr3_nt: TGTGCCAGCACCCAGGGACTAGCGGGCACAGATACGCAGTATTTT; cdr3_aa: CASTQGLAGTDTQYF
j_call: TRBJ1-1; v_call: TRBV10-3; d_call: TRBD1; clone_size: -; cdr3_nt: TGTGCCATCAGCACCGTAGGGACAGCCATTGAAGCTTTCTTT; cdr3_aa: CAISTVGTAIEAFF
j_call: TRBJ1-1; v_call: TRBV5-4; d_call: TRBD1; clone_size: -; cdr3_nt: TGTGCCAGCAGCCCCTGGACAGGGCCTAAAATGAACACTGAAGCTTTCTTT; cdr3_aa: CASSPWTGPKMNTEAFF
j_call: TRBJ2-1; v_call: TRBV28; d_call: -; clone_size: -; cdr3_nt: TGTGCCAGCACCCCCACAGGGAATGAGCAGTTCTTC; cdr3_aa: CASTPTGNEQFF
j_call: TRBJ2-1; v_call: TRBV6-5; d_call: -; clone_size: -; cdr3_nt: TGTGCCAGCAGCACCGGGACTTCGAATGAGCAGTTCTTC; cdr3_aa: CASSTGTSNEQFF
j_call: TRBJ1-1; v_call: TRBV6-5; d_call: -; clone_size: -; cdr3_nt: TGTGCCAGCAGAATAAGAACAGGGATGAACACTGAAGCTTTCTTT; cdr3_aa: CASRIRTGMNTEAFF
j_call: TRBJ1-1; v_call: TRBV19; d_call: -; clone_size: -; cdr3_nt: TGTGCCAGTAGCTGGGGGGTCACTGAAGCTTTCTTT; cdr3_aa: CASSWGVTEAFF
j_call: TRBJ2-2; v_call: TRBV4-3; d_call: -; clone_size: -; cdr3_nt: TGCGCCAGCAGCCAAGGCGGGGGCGGGAACACCGGGGAGCTGTTTTTT; cdr3_aa: CASSQGGGGNTGELFF
j_call: TRBJ1-2; v_call: TRBV7-9; d_call: TRBD1; clone_size: -; cdr3_nt: TGTGCCAGCAGCCCACAGGGGGCCCCCTATGGCTACACCTTC; cdr3_aa: CASSPQGAPYGYTF
j_call: TRBJ2-7; v_call: TRBV7-3; d_call: -; clone_size: -; cdr3_nt: TGTGCCAGCAGCTTAACGGGTTCCTTAGGCGAGCAGTACTTC; cdr3_aa: CASSLTGSLGEQYF
j_call: TRBJ2-1; v_call: TRBV7-9; d_call: TRBD1; clone_size: -; cdr3_nt: TGTGCCAGCAGCTTAGGGACAGGGGAAAACAATGAGCAGTTCTTC; cdr3_aa: CASSLGTGENNEQFF
j_call: TRBJ2-5; v_call: TRBV5-1; d_call: -; clone_size: -; cdr3_nt: TGCGCCAGCAGCTTGTTGGAGACCCAGTACTTC; cdr3_aa: CASSLLETQYF
j_call: TRBJ1-1; v_call: TRBV16; d_call: TRBD1; clone_size: -; cdr3_nt: TGTGCCAGCAGCAACCAGGGGGGAACTGAAGCTTTCTTT; cdr3_aa: CASSNQGGTEAFF
j_call: TRBJ2-3; v_call: TRBV19; d_call: -; clone_size: -; cdr3_nt: TGTGCCAGTAGTAAGTCTAGAGTTAGCACAGATACGCAGTATTTT; cdr3_aa: CASSKSRVSTDTQYF
j_call: TRBJ2-3; v_call: TRBV18; d_call: -; clone_size: once; cdr3_nt: TGTGCCAGCTCACTATCCCTCCAACAGGGGAGGATGACAGATACGCAGTATTTT; cdr3_aa: CASSLSLQQGRMTDTQYF
j_call: TRBJ1-2; v_call: TRBV5-5; d_call: -; clone_size: -; cdr3_nt: TGTGCCAGCAGCTTGACGGGAGACTATGGCTACACCTTC; cdr3_aa: CASSLTGDYGYTF
j_call: TRBJ1-2; v_call: TRBV2; d_call: -; clone_size: -; cdr3_nt: TGTGCCAGCAGTGAAGTTGCAGGGGACTATGGCTACACCTTC; cdr3_aa: CASSEVAGDYGYTF
j_call: TRBJ1-1; v_call: TRBV3-1/TRBV3-2; d_call: -; clone_size: -; cdr3_nt: TGTGCCAGCAGCCAAGGGAACACTGAAGCTTTCTTT; cdr3_aa: CASSQGNTEAFF
j_call: TRBJ2-2; v_call: TRBV3-1/TRBV3-2; d_call: -; clone_size: -; cdr3_nt: TGTGCCAGCAGCCATGCAAAATGGAGTCTAAACACCGGGGAGCCGTTTTTT; cdr3_aa: CASSHAKWSLNTGEPFF
j_call: TRBJ2-3; v_call: TRBV5-1; d_call: -; clone_size: -; cdr3_nt: TGCGCCAGCAGCTATGGCACAGATACGCAGTATTTT; cdr3_aa: CASSYGTDTQYF
j_call: TRBJ2-7; v_call: TRBV3-1/TRBV3-2; d_call: -; clone_size: -; cdr3_nt: TGTGCCAGCAGCCCGGCTACGAGCGGATACTACGAGCAGTACTTC; cdr3_aa: CASSPATSGYYEQYF
j_call: TRBJ2-7; v_call: TRBV6-1; d_call: TRBD2; clone_size: -; cdr3_nt: TGTGCCAGCAGTGAGACTAGCGGGAGCTCCTACGAGCAGTACTTC; cdr3_aa: CASSETSGSSYEQYF